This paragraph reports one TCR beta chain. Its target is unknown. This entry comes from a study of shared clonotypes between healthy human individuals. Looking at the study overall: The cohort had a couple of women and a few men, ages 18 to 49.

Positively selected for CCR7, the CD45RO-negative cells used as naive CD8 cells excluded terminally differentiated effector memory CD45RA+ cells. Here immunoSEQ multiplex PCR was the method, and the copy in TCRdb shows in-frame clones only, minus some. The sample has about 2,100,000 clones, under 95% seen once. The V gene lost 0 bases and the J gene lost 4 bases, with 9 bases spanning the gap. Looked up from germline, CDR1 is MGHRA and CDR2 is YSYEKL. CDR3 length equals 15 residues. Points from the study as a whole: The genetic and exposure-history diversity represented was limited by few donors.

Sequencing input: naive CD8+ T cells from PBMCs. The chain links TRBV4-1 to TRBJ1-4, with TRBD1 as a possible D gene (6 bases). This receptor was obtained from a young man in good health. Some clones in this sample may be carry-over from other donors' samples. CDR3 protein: CASSQDTGYNEKLFF. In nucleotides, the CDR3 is TGCGCCAGCAGCCAAGATACAGGGTATAATGAAAAACTGTTTTTT.